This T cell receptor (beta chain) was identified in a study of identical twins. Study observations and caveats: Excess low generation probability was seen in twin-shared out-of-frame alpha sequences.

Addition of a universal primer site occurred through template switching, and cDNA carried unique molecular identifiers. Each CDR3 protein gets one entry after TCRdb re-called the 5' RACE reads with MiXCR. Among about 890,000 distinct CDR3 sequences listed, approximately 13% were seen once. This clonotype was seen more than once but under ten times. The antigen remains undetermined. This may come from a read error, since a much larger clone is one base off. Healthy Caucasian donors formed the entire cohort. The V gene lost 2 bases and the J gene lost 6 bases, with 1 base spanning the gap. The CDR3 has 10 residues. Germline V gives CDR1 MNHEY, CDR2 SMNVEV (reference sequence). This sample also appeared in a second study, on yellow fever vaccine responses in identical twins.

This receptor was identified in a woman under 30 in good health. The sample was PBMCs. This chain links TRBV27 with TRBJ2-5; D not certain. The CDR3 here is CASSLKTQYF. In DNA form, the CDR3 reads TGTGCCAGCAGTTTAAAGACCCAGTACTTC.